The 31 T cell receptor beta chains given below trace back to one sample, sequenced in a study of blood T cell repertoires in COVID-19 (dated by TCRdb to the early 2020s). The library relied on the immunoSEQ multiplex PCR assay. TCRdb stores this immuneACCESS table with in-frame sequences only. Part of the clones is absent; in the studies checked, under half of the shortfall reflects unresolved V genes, and no reason is known for the rest. The table for this sample lists almost 350,000 clones; 88% of them were counted only once. The ten top clones hold 0.85% to 1.3% of the sample. The sample consisted of PBMCs or T cells enriched from blood (not recorded which). The receptors were gathered from a woman in her thirties who had been exposed to COVID-19.

This clone has a handful of counts. The V gene is TRBV3-1 (or the pseudogene TRBV3-2), the J gene TRBJ1-2; possibly TRBD1 for D (5 bases). The germline CDR1 and CDR2 sequences are LGHDT and YNNKEL (reference sequence). The CDR3 contains 15 residues. V shed 1 base and J shed 7 bases, with 16 bases lying between them. The CDR3 sequence: CASSQVGGRELGYTF. The CDR3 nucleotides are TGTGCCAGCAGCCAAGTGGGAGGCAGGGAACTTGGCTACACCTTC.

The chain joins TRBV6-6 to TRBJ1-2, with D hard to call. Trimming removed 0 bases from V and 2 bases from J, with 7 bases in between. The length of the CDR3 is 14 residues. Germline V gene sequence: CDR1 MNHNY, CDR2 SVGAGI (reference sequence). The CDR3 is CASSYSNGNYGYTF. In nucleotides, the CDR3 is TGTGCCAGCAGTTACTCGAACGGGAACTATGGCTACACCTTC.

The chain carries TRBV20-1 and TRBJ2-5; tentative D call: TRBD2 (6 bases). The CDR3 is 14 residues long. V was trimmed by 3 bases and J by 5 bases, leaving 16 bases between them. Per germline, CDR1 DFQATT and CDR2 SNEGSKA (reference sequence). CDR3 amino acids: CSASSAGRGETQYF. The CDR3, as DNA: TGCAGTGCTAGTTCGGCGGGACGGGGGGAGACCCAGTACTTC.

The chain recombines TRBV6-5 with TRBJ2-7; 8 bases align to TRBD1. V was pared by 5 bases and J by 3 bases, with 3 bases of the junction left unmatched. This CDR3 region has 13 residues. Germline V lookup: CDR1 MNHEY, CDR2 SVGAGI. CDR3 nucleotides: TGTGCCAGCAGTCCGGGACAGGTCTACGAGCAGTACTTC. Protein sequence: CASSPGQVYEQYF.

The chain uses TRBV3-1 (or the pseudogene TRBV3-2) and TRBJ2-1, with D tentatively TRBD2 (6 bases). The germline V and J ends were trimmed by 6 bases and 1 base, with 10 bases remaining between them. The CDR3 sequence is 14 residues long. Germline values: CDR1 LGHDT, CDR2 YNNKEL (reference sequence). CDR3 amino acids: CASRRDSSYNEQFF. DNA of the CDR3: TGTGCCAGCAGGAGGGACTCATCCTACAATGAGCAGTTCTTC.

The CDR3 sequence is CASRAPGTSGRETQYF. CDR3 sequence (DNA): TGTGCCAGTAGGGCTCCCGGGACTAGCGGGAGAGAGACCCAGTACTTC. V and J are TRBV19 and TRBJ2-5, with TRBD2 matching over 14 bases. The germline CDR1 and CDR2 sequences are LNHDA and SQIVND (reference sequence). CDR3 size: 16 residues. V lost 6 bases to trimming and J lost 4 bases; unmatched junction nucleotides: 7.

This chain joins TRBV6-5 and TRBJ1-5; possibly TRBD1 for D (5 bases). The CDR3 spans 15 residues. Trimming removed 8 bases at V and 0 bases at J, with 14 bases between. The germline V gene encodes CDR1 MNHEY and CDR2 SVGAGI. Here the CDR3 reads CASGAGSYSNQPQHF. The CDR3 DNA follows: TGTGCCAGCGGGGCAGGCTCATATAGCAATCAGCCCCAGCATTTT.

The chain links TRBV18 to TRBJ1-1; TRBD1 matches 7 bases. Germline-derived CDR1 and CDR2 are KGHSH and LQKENI. There are 13 residues in the CDR3. J gave up 3 bases and V 8 bases, and 6 bases lay outside the gene matches. CDR3: CASGQVGDTEAFF. CDR3 sequence (DNA): TGTGCCAGCGGACAGGTGGGTGACACTGAAGCTTTCTTT.

Details on this clone: In the same sample, other DNA sequences code for this CDR3. The gene calls are TRBV11-3 and TRBJ1-1; the match to TRBD1 covers 7 bases. Germline CDR1 is SGHNT and CDR2 is YENEEA. This CDR3 spans 15 amino acids. Trimming at V came to 5 bases and at J to 0 bases, leaving 6 bases not matched to a gene. CDR3 DNA sequence: TGTGCCAGCAGCAGCAGACAGGGCATGAACACTGAAGCTTTCTTT. Translation: CASSSRQGMNTEAFF.

The rearrangement links TRBV27 to TRBJ1-1, with D perhaps matching TRBD1 (6 bases). V lost 5 bases to trimming and J lost 3 bases, with 16 bases between them. This CDR3 comprises 15 residues. Germline CDR1 reads MNHEY; CDR2 reads SMNVEV (reference sequence). The DNA for the CDR3 is TGTGCCAGCAGTCTTTCCCAGGGGCGCGACACTGAAGCTTTCTTT. This translates into CASSLSQGRDTEAFF.

The chain combines TRBV3-1 (or the pseudogene TRBV3-2) with TRBJ1-1, with 7 bases aligning to TRBD1. Trimming took 2 bases from V and 3 from J; bases not matched to a gene: 6. The germline gives CDR1 LGHDT, CDR2 YNNKEL (reference sequence). The CDR3 runs to 15 residues. The CDR3 DNA follows: TGTGCCAGCAGCCAACTTGGACAGGCTTACACTGAAGCTTTCTTT. Translated, it gives CASSQLGQAYTEAFF.

This CDR3 is CATRTTGAGGNTIYF. As DNA, the CDR3 is TGTGCCACCAGAACGACAGGGGCGGGAGGAAACACCATATATTTT. The gene calls are TRBV15 and TRBJ1-3; 8 bases map to TRBD1. The junction had 8 bases not matched to a gene; V was cut back by 6 bases and J by 4 bases. This CDR3 is built from 15 residues. In germline, CDR1 is LNHNV, CDR2 YYDKDF (reference sequence).

The genes are TRBV3-1 (or the pseudogene TRBV3-2) and TRBJ2-2; 9 bases are a match to TRBD1. The length of the CDR3 is 16 residues. Germline trimming cut 0 bases from V and 4 bases from J; bases unmatched to any gene: 3. Germline lookup yields CDR1 LGHDT and CDR2 YNNKEL (reference sequence). The CDR3 here is CASSQEGTGLTGELFF. DNA of the CDR3: TGTGCCAGCAGCCAAGAGGGGACAGGGCTCACCGGGGAGCTGTTTTTT.

V and J are TRBV19 and TRBJ1-2; TRBD1 matches at 8 bases. The CDR3 consists of 15 residues. The J segment lost 10 bases and the V segment lost 3 bases, leaving 13 bases of the junction unmatched. Germline values: CDR1 LNHDA, CDR2 SQIVND (reference sequence). The CDR3 nucleotides read TGTGCCAGTAGTATCGGACAGGGCGGGGGTCTTGACTACACCTTC. Its protein product is CASSIGQGGGLDYTF.

The V call is TRBV2, the J call TRBJ2-3, with 8 bases identical to TRBD2. The trim removed 6 bases at V and 6 bases at J, leaving 11 bases unmatched. The CDR3 runs 15 residues. CDR1 and CDR2 from the germline V gene are SNHLY and FYNNEI. CDR3 in amino acids: CASRPTGLEYDTQYF. The CDR3 coding sequence is TGTGCCAGCAGACCGACGGGACTAGAGTACGATACGCAGTATTTT.

V gene TRBV11-3 combines with J gene TRBJ2-5; 11 positions match TRBD2. Germline trimming cut 5 bases from V and 5 bases from J; bases unmatched to any gene: 10. This CDR3 is 16 amino acids long. CDR1 is SGHNT and CDR2 is YENEEA in the germline V gene. The CDR3 nucleotides read TGTGCCAGCAGCCCCCTGTGGGGGACTAGCGGTGAGACCCAGTACTTC. Translated, it gives CASSPLWGTSGETQYF.

V and J are TRBV28 and TRBJ2-5; 12 nucleotides line up with TRBD1. The length of the CDR3 is 16 residues. Germline CDR1 MDHEN, CDR2 SYDVKM. V shed 5 bases and J 6 bases; nucleotides not matched to a gene: 10. CDR3 loop: CASSVDRDRGQKTQYF. The CDR3 coding sequence is TGTGCCAGCAGTGTCGACCGGGACAGGGGGCAGAAGACCCAGTACTTC.

V is TRBV9 and J is TRBJ1-1, with a weak D call TRBD1 (5 bases). The V end was cut by 2 bases, the J end by 4 bases, with 12 bases between. Germline CDR1 and CDR2: SGDLS and YYNGEE. The CDR3 is 14 amino acids. The CDR3: CASSVKGLGTEAFF. CDR3 DNA: TGTGCCAGCAGCGTTAAGGGGCTTGGCACTGAAGCTTTCTTT.

The CDR3, as DNA: TGCGCCAGCGCGATCGAAGATACGCAGTATTTT. Amino acid sequence: CASAIEDTQYF. V usage is TRBV5-1 and J usage is TRBJ2-3; D ambiguous. Between the trimmed V and J ends, which lost 7 bases and 5 bases, there was a span of 8 bases. This CDR3 has 11 amino acids. Germline V CDR1 and CDR2: SGHRS, YFSETQ.

In this sample, this clone turned up a few times. This chain connects TRBV6-5 to TRBJ1-2, with 8 positions matching TRBD1. The V gene end was trimmed by 6 bases and the J gene end by 7 bases; junction bases not matched to a gene: 7. Germline-derived CDR1 and CDR2 are MNHEY and SVGAGI. CDR3 length equals 13 residues. The DNA for the CDR3 is TGTGCCAGCAGCCCCGGACAGGGATTTGGCTACACCTTC. Protein product: CASSPGQGFGYTF.

This clone was counted once. The gene calls are TRBV10-3 and TRBJ2-4, with 9 nucleotides matching TRBD1. The CDR3 has 14 amino acids. CDR1 is ENHRY and CDR2 is SYGVKD in the germline V gene. Losses at the gene ends were 3 bases for V and 8 bases for J; bases not matched to a gene: 5. The CDR3 spells CAISDGTGRDIQYF. The CDR3 nucleotides are TGTGCCATCAGTGACGGGACAGGGAGGGACATTCAGTACTTC.

This clone was seen only a few times. The V call is TRBV25-1, the J call TRBJ2-6, with 8 positions matching TRBD1. Germline assignment: CDR1 MGHDK and CDR2 SYGVNS. The CDR3 runs to 13 residues. Unmatched junction bases numbered 4, after V lost 3 bases and J lost 12 bases. The CDR3 reads CASSDQGAGVLTF. CDR3 DNA sequence: TGTGCCAGCAGTGATCAGGGGGCTGGCGTCCTGACTTTC.

The chain employs TRBV18 and TRBJ2-1; D gene ambiguous. This CDR3 comprises 15 residues. Trimming stripped 3 bases from V and 3 bases from J, with 12 bases between. CDR1 is KGHSH and CDR2 is LQKENI in the germline V gene. The DNA of the CDR3 is TGTGCCAGCTCACCCCTAGAGTTCGACTACAATGAGCAGTTCTTC. Translated, it gives CASSPLEFDYNEQFF.

A note on this clone: This specimen includes other DNA sequences encoding the same CDR3. The rearrangement links TRBV5-1 to TRBJ1-1; D ambiguous. CDR1 is SGHRS, CDR2 YFSETQ, per germline. The CDR3 length is 13 residues. The V end lost 0 bases, the J end lost 3 bases, and 6 bases lay between the germline ends. CDR3 in amino acids: CASSLAGDTEAFF. The CDR3 bases are TGCGCCAGCAGCTTGGCCGGGGACACTGAAGCTTTCTTT.

J is TRBJ2-2 and V is TRBV3-1 (or the pseudogene TRBV3-2), with TRBD1 identical over 8 bases. From germline, CDR1 is LGHDT and CDR2 YNNKEL (reference sequence). V lost 4 bases, J lost 6 bases, and 7 bases stayed unmatched. This CDR3 comprises 15 residues. CDR3 sequence: CASSRPTGDPGELFF. The CDR3, as DNA: TGTGCCAGCAGCCGCCCGACAGGGGATCCCGGGGAGCTGTTTTTT.

The chain carries TRBV19 and TRBJ2-7, with D unclear. The CDR3 is 17 residues long. CDR1 is LNHDA, CDR2 SQIVND, per germline (reference sequence). V gave up 2 bases and J gave up 1 base, with 18 bases separating them. The CDR3: CASSIKVLGYQSYEQYF. The CDR3 nucleotides read TGTGCCAGTAGTATAAAGGTATTGGGCTACCAATCCTACGAGCAGTACTTC.

This clone was counted once. The chain recombines TRBV19 with TRBJ2-7; D is perhaps TRBD2 (5 bases). The CDR3 has 13 amino acids. CDR1 LNHDA and CDR2 SQIVND come from the germline V gene (reference sequence). The V end lost 1 base, the J end lost 6 bases, and 10 bases lay between the germline ends. This chain's CDR3 is CASSIVLSGEQYF. DNA for the CDR3: TGTGCCAGTAGTATAGTATTGAGCGGCGAGCAGTACTTC.

V usage is TRBV12-3 or TRBV12-4 and J usage is TRBJ1-5; possible D gene TRBD1, 5 bases. Trimming shortened V by 6 bases and J by 5 bases, and 11 bases separated the two germline ends. This CDR3 spans 13 amino acids. The CDR3, as DNA: TGTGCCAGCAGACTGGGACTTGATCAGCCCCAGCATTTT. Its translation is CASRLGLDQPQHF.

The chain employs TRBV28 and TRBJ2-3; TRBD1 aligns across 8 bases. This CDR3 has 16 amino acids. V was pared by 4 bases and J by 0 bases, with 6 bases of the junction left unmatched. Looked up from germline, CDR1 is MDHEN and CDR2 is SYDVKM. CDR3 residues: CASSSGQGGSTDTQYF. The CDR3 nucleotides are TGTGCCAGCAGTTCCGGACAGGGTGGGAGCACAGATACGCAGTATTTT.

The chain carries TRBV7-8 and TRBJ2-2, with 8 bases matching TRBD2. Per germline, CDR1 SGHVS and CDR2 FQNEAQ. V lost 5 bases to trimming and J lost 7 bases; unmatched junction nucleotides: 6. This CDR3 is built from 14 residues. Here the CDR3 reads CASSLKLAVGELFF. The CDR3 bases are TGTGCCAGCAGCCTCAAACTAGCGGTCGGGGAGCTGTTTTTT. Full variable domain (remainder filled in from reference TRBV7-8 and TRBJ2-2): GAGVSQSPRYKVAKRGQDVALRCDPISGHVSLFWYQQALGQGPEFLTYFQNEAQLDKSGLPSDRFFAERPEGSVSTLKIQRTQQEDSAVYLCASSLKLAVGELFFGEGSRLTVL.

V gene TRBV28 combines with J gene TRBJ2-1; D is unresolved. V lost 4 bases and J lost 10, with 11 bases in between. This CDR3 contains 12 residues. Germline CDR1 MDHEN, CDR2 SYDVKM. CDR3: CASSSRRVEQFF. CDR3 nucleotide sequence: TGTGCCAGCAGTTCCCGCCGCGTCGAGCAGTTCTTC.